The entry below describes one T cell receptor (beta chain). Its cognate antigen is unknown. This specimen belongs to a study of a mutant IDH1 vaccine in newly diagnosed glioma. Sequenced by immunoSEQ multiplex PCR; TCRdb stores in-frame clones only, minus some. The sample carries about 60,000 clones, roughly 87% recorded once. Study-level findings and limits: Seemingly, top peripheral T cell clonotype changes bore no relation to pseudoprogression.

Time point here: week 47, end of study. In the vaccine, a single dose held 300 ug of the mutant IDH1 20-mer peptide, along with topical imiquimod. The CDR3 loop spans 15 amino acids. CDR1 is LNHDA and CDR2 is SQIVND in the germline V gene (reference sequence). Between the trimmed V and J ends, which lost 6 bases and 0 bases, there was a span of 12 bases. The sequence came from a woman between 50 and 59 years old with glioma. The sample was PBMCs, taken from a glioma patient whose treatment included an IDH1 peptide vaccine. The V and J genes are TRBV19 and TRBJ1-5; D may be TRBD1 (6 bases). The CDR3 spells CASSMDSYSNQPQHF. As DNA, the CDR3 is TGTGCCAGTAGCATGGACAGCTATAGCAATCAGCCCCAGCATTTT.